This TCR beta chain was captured by sequencing in a study of T cells in Graves' hyperthyroidism and ophthalmopathy. RNA transcripts yielded amplified TCR beta CDR3 regions. The study used the HTBI primer set for a first-round RT-PCR of the TCR CDR3. MiXCR, applied by TCRdb to the multiplex PCR reads, yields one record per CDR3 protein. The sample holds about 380,000 distinct CDR3 sequences, around 20% seen once. This clonotype has at least ten counts. Trimming removed 4 bases from V and 6 bases from J; junction bases left unmatched: 6. The V gene's germline CDR1 is SGHRS and CDR2 YFSETQ. The CDR3 is made up of 15 amino acids.

The material sequenced was blood. The gene calls are TRBV5-1 and TRBJ2-1; 11 bases fit TRBD1. The clonotype comes from a young man with Graves' ophthalmopathy. In DNA, the CDR3 is TGCGCCAGCAGCACCTCCGGGACAGGGGGCAATGAGCAGTTCTTC. Translating gives CASSTSGTGGNEQFF.